This is a list of T cell receptor beta chains from one sample in a study of blood T cell repertoires in COVID-19. The data were produced by immunoSEQ multiplex PCR, yet TCRdb's version contains in-frame clones alone and is incomplete. The table includes roughly 300,000 clones, more than 80% detected once. Input material: peripheral blood. Receptors were obtained from a woman in her twenties or thirties with COVID-19, enrolled during active disease. Both conserved end residues are trimmed from each CDR3.

cdr3_aa	v_call	j_call
AWETGGGEKLF	TRBV30	TRBJ1-4
AWSRAAGEAF	TRBV30	TRBJ1-1
AWKQGRRNYGYT	TRBV30	TRBJ1-2
ASSSIDATNEKLF	TRBV6-5	TRBJ1-4
ASIAAEGAQY	TRBV7-8	TRBJ2-7
ASSVEGATEAF	TRBV9	TRBJ1-1
ASSVGQGTHRDTEAF	TRBV9	TRBJ1-1
ASSVRTASGLAGVDTQY	TRBV4-1	TRBJ2-3
ASYRGATEAF	TRBV27	TRBJ1-1
ASSVVAGHGELF	TRBV9	TRBJ2-2
ASNHQGAEPQH	TRBV19	TRBJ1-5
ASSLEGSYEQY	TRBV12-3/TRBV12-4	TRBJ2-7
ASSFSQGRDTQY	TRBV27	TRBJ2-3
ASSSSPLAGAGGELF	TRBV7-9	TRBJ2-2
ASSFEQGVLRGYT	TRBV27	TRBJ1-2
ASSGRDRGPGELF	TRBV2	TRBJ2-2
ASSSPTGFGGYT	TRBV28	TRBJ1-2
ASSYNGANYGYT	TRBV6-5	TRBJ1-2
ASSLGGVLAGADTQY	TRBV7-9	TRBJ2-3
ASSLGTANSPLH	TRBV5-1	TRBJ1-6
ASSRFVNTEAF	TRBV4-1	TRBJ1-1
ASSFQRLYNEQF	TRBV28	TRBJ2-1
ASSTGGTGSYNEQF	TRBV5-1	TRBJ2-1
ASTRAGTGPTDTQY	TRBV5-1	TRBJ2-3
ASRDVAGELF	TRBV19	TRBJ2-2
ASSLYSSYEQY	TRBV12-3/TRBV12-4	TRBJ2-7
ASSQDPRAYEQY	TRBV4-2	TRBJ2-7
ASSSAQLAGLMEQY	TRBV11-2	TRBJ2-7
ASSARQGFGNTIY	TRBV7-2	TRBJ1-3
ASSSEGGSGNTIY	TRBV5-1	TRBJ1-3
ASSQDGRGTDTQY	TRBV4-2	TRBJ2-3
ASSPGRERTDTQY	TRBV4-3	TRBJ2-3
ASSEYNEQF	TRBV27	TRBJ2-1
ASSLNLATDTQY	TRBV4-2	TRBJ2-3
ASSLGGLEQKLF	TRBV5-1	TRBJ1-4
ASSEPLIAGGRSHEQY	TRBV6-1	TRBJ2-7
ASSYMDREGYNEQF	TRBV6-8	TRBJ2-1
ASSSRDRGSYEQY	TRBV27	TRBJ2-7
ASIYTSGYNEQF	TRBV6-5	TRBJ2-1
ASREAHSSYEQY	TRBV6-5	TRBJ2-7
ATSVGETQY	TRBV24-1	TRBJ2-5